The 31 T cell receptor beta chains presented below share a single source sample, sequenced in a study of T-cell reconstitution after alpha-beta-depleted transplantation in children. Unique molecular identifiers featured in how the TCRbeta library was prepared. TCRdb fed the PCR reads into MiXCR, producing one record per CDR3 protein. The data contain 500,000 to 600,000 distinct CDR3 sequences, around 27% of them seen just once; the ten biggest clones take up 35% to 40%. Sequencing used PBMCs, obtained before TCRalphabeta/CD19-depleted stem cell transplant. These receptors were collected from a boy under two years old with Wiskott-Aldrich syndrome, due to receive a stem cell transplant.

This clonotype came up many times. The chain is built from TRBV5-1 and TRBJ1-5; no clear D gene. With 0 bases removed from V and 7 bases from J, the gap between germline ends came to 11 bases. Germline CDR1 SGHRS, CDR2 YFSETQ. The CDR3 runs 14 residues. The CDR3 DNA is TGCGCCAGCAGCTTGGACAGCGGGGTCCAGCCCCAGCATTTT. Protein: CASSLDSGVQPQHF.

The chain carries TRBV5-6 and TRBJ2-1; weak D call: TRBD1 (6 bases). Per germline, CDR1 SGHDT and CDR2 YYEEEE. The V and J ends lost 3 bases and 3 bases respectively, with 13 bases between them. The CDR3 contains 15 residues. CDR3 residues: CASSSEARGYNEQFF. CDR3 bases: TGTGCCAGCAGCTCAGAGGCCAGGGGCTACAATGAGCAGTTCTTC.

The chain carries TRBV7-9 and TRBJ2-7; D gene unclear. This CDR3 contains 12 residues. CDR1 is SEHNR, CDR2 FQNEAQ, per germline (reference sequence). V was cut by 5 bases and J by 7 bases, with 12 bases left in between. In DNA, the CDR3 is TGTGCCAGCAGCCATTCATACGGTGAGCAGTACTTC. Amino acid sequence: CASSHSYGEQYF.

This clonotype was seen more than once but under ten times. At one end the junction does not follow the germline gene, possibly because of a read error. The V and J genes are TRBV5-1 and TRBJ1-4, with 11 nucleotides matching TRBD1. Germline values: CDR1 SGHRS, CDR2 YFSETQ. The CDR3 is 14 amino acids. CDR3 in amino acids: CASSRGQGGEKLFF. The CDR3 coding sequence is TGTGCCAGCAGTAGGGGACAGGGGGGTGAAAAACTGTTTTTT.

This chain uses TRBV19 with TRBJ2-5, with no clear D. There are 12 residues in the CDR3. The V end was cut by 3 bases, the J end by 2 bases, with 4 bases between. CDR1 and CDR2 (germline): LNHDA, SQIVND (reference sequence). The CDR3 region is CASSISQETQYF. CDR3 nucleotide sequence: TGTGCCAGTAGTATTTCGCAAGAGACCCAGTACTTC.

V usage is TRBV7-9 and J usage is TRBJ2-7; D may be TRBD1 or TRBD2 (5 bases each). Germline loops: CDR1 SEHNR, CDR2 FQNEAQ (reference sequence). The CDR3 contains 13 residues. The V and J ends lost 5 bases and 4 bases respectively, with 12 bases between them. The CDR3 bases are TGTGCCAGCAGCATATCTGGGGGTTACGAGCAGTACTTC. Translated, it gives CASSISGGYEQYF.

This clonotype appeared a few times. This chain joins TRBV28 and TRBJ1-2; D gene ambiguous. Trimming took 5 bases from V and 0 from J, leaving 10 bases between them. Germline V CDR1 and CDR2: MDHEN, SYDVKM. The CDR3 extends over 14 amino acids. The CDR3: CASSTRVANYGYTF. CDR3 DNA sequence: TGTGCCAGCAGTACGCGGGTAGCTAACTATGGCTACACCTTC.

This clonotype was counted between two and nine times. The rearrangement links TRBV10-3 to TRBJ2-2; D not resolved. V dropped 4 bases and J dropped 3 bases, with 18 bases sitting between them. This CDR3 spans 17 amino acids. Germline CDR1 is ENHRY and CDR2 is SYGVKD. The CDR3 loop reads CAISGGPWSVDTGELFF. Here the CDR3 DNA reads TGTGCCATCAGTGGGGGTCCCTGGAGCGTGGACACCGGGGAGCTGTTTTTT.

This clonotype has more than one count but fewer than ten. This sequence joins TRBV28 and TRBJ2-7, with TRBD2 matching over 9 bases. The germline V gene encodes CDR1 MDHEN and CDR2 SYDVKM. The CDR3 consists of 15 residues. The junction had 10 bases not matched to a gene; V was cut back by 6 bases and J by 4 bases. Here the CDR3 reads CASSPPSGMVYEQYF. For the CDR3, the DNA is TGTGCCAGCAGCCCCCCTAGCGGGATGGTATACGAGCAGTACTTC.

This clonotype turned up a few times. This chain joins TRBV6-1 and TRBJ2-7; 8 positions agree with TRBD2. V gave up 4 bases and J gave up 3 bases; unmatched junction bases: 5. Germline V lookup: CDR1 MNHNS, CDR2 SASEGT. The CDR3 has 14 amino acids. CDR3 protein: CASSGLGTSYEQYF. The CDR3 DNA reads as TGTGCCAGCAGTGGTCTCGGGACTAGCTACGAGCAGTACTTC.

The chain joins TRBV12-3 or TRBV12-4 to TRBJ1-1; possible D gene TRBD1, 6 bases. CDR3 size: 14 residues. V gave up 6 bases and J gave up 5 bases, with 16 bases separating them. This chain's CDR3 is CASSRETGRTEAFF. The CDR3 DNA reads as TGTGCCAGCAGCCGTGAAACAGGGAGGACTGAAGCTTTCTTT.

The V gene is TRBV12-3 or TRBV12-4, the J gene TRBJ2-1, with D perhaps matching TRBD1 or TRBD2 (6 bases each). V shed 2 bases and J shed 3 bases, with 14 bases lying between them. This CDR3 spans 16 amino acids. The CDR3, as DNA: TGTGCCAGCAGTTTACATCGGGGGCTTTTCTACAATGAGCAGTTCTTC. It specifies CASSLHRGLFYNEQFF.

This clonotype occurred many times. The V gene is TRBV3-1, the J gene TRBJ2-3, with 10 bases aligning to TRBD2. CDR3 length: 17 amino acids. CDR1 LGHDT and CDR2 YNNKEL come from the germline V gene (reference sequence). Germline trimming cut 0 bases from V and 4 bases from J; bases unmatched to any gene: 7. The CDR3 loop is CASSQERGLAVADTQYF. The CDR3 DNA follows: TGTGCCAGCAGCCAAGAAAGAGGACTAGCGGTTGCAGATACGCAGTATTTT.

This clonotype was found a few times. This sequence joins TRBV27 and TRBJ2-1; 13 bases are a match to TRBD2. Unmatched junction bases numbered 2, after V lost 1 base and J lost 5 bases. The germline V gene encodes CDR1 MNHEY and CDR2 SMNVEV (reference sequence). The CDR3 runs 16 residues. CDR3 coding DNA: TGTGCCAGCAGTTTATTCGGACTAGCGGGAGACAATGAGCAGTTCTTC. Protein: CASSLFGLAGDNEQFF.

This clonotype has just a few counts. This chain's CDR3 is CASSHSYSGTRYYEQYF. For the CDR3, the DNA is TGTGCCAGCAGCCATTCCTATTCCGGGACTAGATATTACGAGCAGTACTTC. This rearrangement joins TRBV4-2 to TRBJ2-7, with TRBD2 identical over 8 bases. CDR3 length: 17 residues. J lost 4 bases, V lost 3 bases, and 14 bases had no gene match. CDR1 and CDR2 from the germline V gene are LGHNA and YNFKEQ.

The chain combines TRBV7-3 with TRBJ2-2; no clear D. The CDR3 contains 15 residues. CDR1 and CDR2 from the germline V gene are SGHTA and FQGTGA. The ends were cut back, 0 bases at V and 4 bases at J, with 9 bases in the middle. The CDR3 loop is CASSLTGSGTGELFF. CDR3 in DNA: TGTGCCAGCAGCTTAACGGGGTCTGGCACCGGGGAGCTGTTTTTT.

This clonotype was recorded a few times. The gene calls are TRBV20-1 and TRBJ2-7; possible D gene TRBD2, 7 bases. The germline CDR1 and CDR2 sequences are DFQATT and SNEGSKA (reference sequence). V was pared by 1 base and J by 0 bases, with 13 bases between. The CDR3 loop spans 15 amino acids. Here the CDR3 DNA reads TGCAGTGCTAGAGGGCGTGCGGGGGCCTCCTACGAGCAGTACTTC. This codes for CSARGRAGASYEQYF.

This clonotype was seen only a few times. This sequence joins TRBV4-2 and TRBJ2-1, with 7 bases aligning to TRBD2. V gave up 1 base and J gave up 5 bases; unmatched junction bases: 8. This CDR3 spans 16 amino acids. Germline V gene lookup returns CDR1 LGHNA and CDR2 YNFKEQ. The CDR3 DNA reads TGTGCCAGCAGCCAAGGGGGAGGCGGGAGCCACAATGAGCAGTTCTTC. This encodes CASSQGGGGSHNEQFF.

V usage is TRBV20-1 and J usage is TRBJ2-1; TRBD2 agrees at 15 bases. The CDR3 has 14 residues. Germline V lookup: CDR1 DFQATT, CDR2 SNEGSKA (reference sequence). Unmatched junction bases numbered 5, after V lost 5 bases and J lost 9 bases. The CDR3 protein is CSAGGLAGGGEQFF. CDR3 in DNA: TGCAGTGCTGGGGGACTAGCGGGAGGAGGTGAGCAGTTCTTC.

The J gene is TRBJ2-2, the V gene TRBV20-1; D is undetermined. This CDR3 has 13 amino acids. The V end lost 2 bases, the J end lost 1 base, and 5 bases lay between the germline ends. Germline assignment: CDR1 DFQATT and CDR2 SNEGSKA (reference sequence). The CDR3 nucleotides are TGCAGTGCTAGAATGGTGAACACCGGGGAGCTGTTTTTT. Amino acids: CSARMVNTGELFF.

The chain combines TRBV20-1 with TRBJ1-1, with TRBD1 as a possible D gene (5 bases). This CDR3 region has 13 residues. Per the germline V gene, CDR1 is DFQATT and CDR2 is SNEGSKA (reference sequence). V dropped 3 bases and J dropped 7 bases, with 15 bases sitting between them. The CDR3 region has the DNA TGCAGTGCTAGTTCCGGGACGCCGGGTGAAGCTTTCTTT. Its translation is CSASSGTPGEAFF.

This clonotype was seen only a few times. The chain has TRBV27 and TRBJ1-5; perhaps TRBD1 as D (6 bases). CDR3 size: 14 residues. V lost 6 bases and J lost 5, with 14 bases in between. Germline CDR1 reads MNHEY; CDR2 reads SMNVEV (reference sequence). This chain's CDR3 is CASSFRGPDQPQHF. The CDR3 bases are TGTGCCAGCAGCTTTCGGGGGCCCGATCAGCCCCAGCATTTT.

The V call is TRBV15, the J call TRBJ2-1; a possible D gene is TRBD2 (5 bases). CDR1 is LNHNV, CDR2 YYDKDF, per germline (reference sequence). V lost 4 bases and J 2 bases, leaving 12 bases between the germline ends. This CDR3 is built from 15 residues. Here the CDR3 DNA reads TGTGCCACCAGCACCCGGGATAGACCCTACAATGAGCAGTTCTTC. It is translated as CATSTRDRPYNEQFF.

The gene calls are TRBV24-1 and TRBJ2-3, with D maybe TRBD1 (6 bases). CDR1 and CDR2 (germline): KGHDR, SFDVKD. This CDR3 comprises 14 residues. V was shortened by 7 bases and J by 2 bases, with 12 bases between the two germline ends. The CDR3 sequence: CATSGDTLTDTQYF. For the CDR3, the DNA is TGTGCCACCAGCGGGGACACCCTCACAGATACGCAGTATTTT.

This clonotype was seen more than once but under ten times. This chain links TRBV5-1 with TRBJ2-5, with D uncertain. In germline, CDR1 is SGHRS, CDR2 YFSETQ. Trimming removed 5 bases at V and 2 bases at J, with 7 bases between. The CDR3 runs to 12 residues. The CDR3, as DNA: TGCGCCAGCAGGGCCCCGCAAGAGACCCAGTACTTC. Amino acid sequence: CASRAPQETQYF.

This sequence joins TRBV7-9 and TRBJ2-7, with D possibly being TRBD1 (7 bases). The V gene's germline CDR1 is SEHNR and CDR2 FQNEAQ (reference sequence). The CDR3 runs 14 residues. Trimming shortened V by 5 bases and J by 2 bases, and 13 bases separated the two germline ends. This chain's CDR3 is CASSEGGQTYEQYF. Written as DNA, the CDR3 is TGTGCCAGCAGCGAGGGGGGACAGACCTACGAGCAGTACTTC.

This clonotype was observed a single time. V and J are TRBV20-1 and TRBJ2-1; D gene ambiguous. Looked up from germline, CDR1 is DFQATT and CDR2 is SNEGSKA (reference sequence). The CDR3 loop spans 11 amino acids. Deletions cut 3 bases from V and 8 bases from J, with 8 bases between. DNA for the CDR3: TGCAGTGCTAGGAGGTTAGATGAGCAGTTCTTC. Amino acids: CSARRLDEQFF.

A few counts support this clonotype. The chain combines TRBV29-1 with TRBJ1-2; 9 nucleotides agree with TRBD1. Germline CDR1 reads SQVTM; CDR2 reads ANQGSEA. This CDR3 has 12 residues. The ends lost 7 bases at V and 4 bases at J; junction bases unmatched: 4. The CDR3: CSARDRVYGYTF. The CDR3 nucleotides are TGCAGCGCCCGGGACAGGGTCTATGGCTACACCTTC.

Only a few counts were recorded for this clonotype. This chain connects TRBV4-2 to TRBJ2-3; TRBD2 matches 9 bases. The CDR3 loop spans 16 amino acids. V was pared by 0 bases and J by 6 bases, with 7 bases of the junction left unmatched. Looked up from germline, CDR1 is LGHNA and CDR2 is YNFKEQ. The CDR3 nucleotides read TGTGCCAGCAGCCAAGACCGGCGGGAGGGCCACGATACGCAGTATTTT. Its translation: CASSQDRREGHDTQYF.

Only a few counts were recorded for this clonotype. The chain joins TRBV29-1 to TRBJ2-1; 9 positions agree with TRBD2. The junction had 4 bases not matched to a gene; V was cut back by 1 base and J by 12 bases. CDR3 size: 12 residues. Germline V gene data show CDR1 as SQVTM and CDR2 as ANQGSEA. CDR3 coding DNA: TGCAGCGTTGAAGGGGAAGCGGGAGGGCAGTTCTTC. Translation: CSVEGEAGGQFF.

This clonotype was seen a single time. The V gene is TRBV10-2, the J gene TRBJ2-1, with 7 bases fitting TRBD2. Germline V gene data show CDR1 as WSHSY and CDR2 as SAAADI. This CDR3 comprises 12 residues. V lost 6 bases to trimming and J lost 9 bases; unmatched junction nucleotides: 5. The CDR3 nucleotides read TGCGCCAGCAGCATTGGCGGGAGTGAGCAGTTCTTC. Translating it yields CASSIGGSEQFF.